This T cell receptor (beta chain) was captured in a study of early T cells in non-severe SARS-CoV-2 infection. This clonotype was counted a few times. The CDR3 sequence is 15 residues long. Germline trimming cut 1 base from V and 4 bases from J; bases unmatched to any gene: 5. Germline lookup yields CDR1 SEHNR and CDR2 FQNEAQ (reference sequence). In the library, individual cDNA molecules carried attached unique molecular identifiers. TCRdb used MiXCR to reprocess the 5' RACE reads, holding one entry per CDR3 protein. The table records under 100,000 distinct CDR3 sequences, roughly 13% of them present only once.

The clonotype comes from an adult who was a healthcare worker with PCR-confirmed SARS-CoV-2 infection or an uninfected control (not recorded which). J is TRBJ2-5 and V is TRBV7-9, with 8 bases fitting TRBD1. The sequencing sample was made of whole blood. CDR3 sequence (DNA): TGTGCCAGCAGCTTAGACGACAGGGGAGGAGAGACCCAGTACTTC. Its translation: CASSLDDRGGETQYF. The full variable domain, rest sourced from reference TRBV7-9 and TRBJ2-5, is DTGVSQNPRHKITKRGQNVTFRCDPISEHNRLYWYRQTLGQGPEFLTYFQNEAQLEKSRLLSDRFSAERPKGSFSTLEIQRTEQGDSAMYLCASSLDDRGGETQYFGPGTRLLVL.